The T cell receptor beta chain described here comes from a study of T cells in narcolepsy. Background on the study: Patients with NT1 or NT2 and healthy control donors were enrolled.

TCRdb's copy holds only in-frame clones and misses some; the assay was immunoSEQ multiplex PCR. Altogether 25,000 to 30,000 clones are present, 70% to 90% being singletons, with the ten largest covering approximately 1%. To note about this clone: As yet, its antigen is unknown.

Looked up from germline, CDR1 is MDHEN and CDR2 is SYDVKM. The CDR3 is 18 amino acids. Between the trimmed V and J ends, which lost 4 bases and 6 bases, there was a span of 28 bases. Whole-study findings and limits: Reportedly, autoreactive clonotypes were serially detected in patients' blood but not controls'. Some memory CD4+ repertoires had no autoreactive clone sequences. HCRT-specific and TRIB2-specific autoreactive clonotypes appeared among same-patient CSF and blood CD4+ clonotypes.

The chain has TRBV28 and TRBJ2-7; D possibly matches TRBD1 or TRBD2 (8 bases each). This sequence was found in a human donor in good health. The sequencing input was memory (CD45RA-) CD4+ T cells from blood. CDR3 residues: CASSSLQGAASREGEQYF. The CDR3 DNA sequence: TGTGCCAGCAGTTCCCTCCAGGGGGCAGCCAGTCGGGAGGGCGAGCAGTACTTC.